A single T cell receptor beta chain is shown here with its context. These data come from a study of blood T cell repertoires in COVID-19. Whole-study context: COVID-19 samples collected from the United States, Italy and Spain covered acute and convalescent phases. T cells, B-cell-depleted T cells, or PBMCs provided the cDNA or gDNA that served as material.

Under the authors' procedure: Estimates of nucleated cell counts were drawn from the amplification of reference gene primers. Sequenced by immunoSEQ multiplex PCR; TCRdb stores in-frame clones only, minus some. V and J calls and clone size are given by that table; D and trimming were obtained from the DNA. The sample lists around 150,000 clones, roughly nine tenths seen once, with under 3.5% in the top ten. V was clipped by 4 bases and J by 1 base, with 10 bases between them. Per germline, CDR1 SGHRS and CDR2 YFSETQ. CDR3 length equals 14 residues. The chain joins TRBV5-1 to TRBJ2-3; D is unclear. This clonotype was sampled from a woman between 55 and 75 years old with active COVID-19. Sequencing was performed on peripheral blood. CDR3 coding DNA: TGCGCCAGCAGCGTTGCGCAGGGCACAGATACGCAGTATTTT. Protein product: CASSVAQGTDTQYF.